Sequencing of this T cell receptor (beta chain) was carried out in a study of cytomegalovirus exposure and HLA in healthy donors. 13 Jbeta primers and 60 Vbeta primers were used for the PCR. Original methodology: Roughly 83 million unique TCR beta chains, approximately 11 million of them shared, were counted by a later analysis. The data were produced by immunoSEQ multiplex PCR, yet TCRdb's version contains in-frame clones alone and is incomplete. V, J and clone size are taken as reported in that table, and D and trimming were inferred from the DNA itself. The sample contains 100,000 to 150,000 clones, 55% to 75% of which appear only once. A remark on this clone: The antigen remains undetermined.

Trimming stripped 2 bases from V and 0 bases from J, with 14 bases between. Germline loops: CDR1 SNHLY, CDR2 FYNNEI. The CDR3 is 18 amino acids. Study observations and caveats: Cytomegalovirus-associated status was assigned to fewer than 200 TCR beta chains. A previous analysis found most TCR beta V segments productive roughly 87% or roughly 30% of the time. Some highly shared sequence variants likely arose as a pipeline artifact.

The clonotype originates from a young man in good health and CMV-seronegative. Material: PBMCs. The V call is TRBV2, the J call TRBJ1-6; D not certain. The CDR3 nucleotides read TGTGCCAGCAGTGAATCGGACGGACTGAGCTCCTATAATTCACCCCTCCACTTT. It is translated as CASSESDGLSSYNSPLHF.